This T cell receptor beta chain was recorded in a study of cytotoxic CD8 clonotypes in ibrutinib-treated CLL. Data came from immunoSEQ multiplex PCR; TCRdb stores just in-frame clones and leaves some out. The sample holds more than 200,000 clones, more than 70% seen once. The V and J ends lost 5 bases and 10 bases respectively, with 14 bases between them. The CDR3 is made up of 12 amino acids. Germline CDR1 is SGHAT and CDR2 is FQNNGV. With regard to this clone: What it recognizes is unknown.

Study-level results: Public clonotypes were uncommon and contracted or stayed stable on treatment. An increase in clonality occurred at ibrutinib response, followed by a return toward baseline at progression.

V gene TRBV11-2 combines with J gene TRBJ1-1, with D perhaps matching TRBD1 (6 bases). The sequences come from PBMCs, collected after 12 months of ibrutinib treatment. The TCR sequence derives from a human donor with chronic lymphocytic leukemia. CDR3 sequence: CASSALQGSAFF. For the CDR3, the DNA is TGTGCCAGCAGCGCGTTACAGGGCTCAGCTTTCTTT.